The clone carrying this T cell receptor beta chain has just one count. Its antigen is currently unknown. The CDR3 is made up of 13 amino acids. Germline V CDR1 and CDR2: MNHEY, SMNVEV (reference sequence). Trimming left V 4 bases short and J 7 bases short, with 11 bases between. Clones were read by immunoSEQ multiplex PCR, and TCRdb kept only the in-frame ones, dropping some. The data contain 100,000 to 150,000 clones, 89% of them singletons. This sample was included in a study of T cell responses to AZD1222 COVID-19 vaccine. Study-wide results and caveats: Repertoires were obtained only post-peak T cell response. Spike-wide coverage was observed for vaccine-associated CD4 TCRs, with dominant responses at 160-218 and 743-854. Regions left unmutated in variants are reportedly the target of nearly half of spike-specific TCRs.

This chain links TRBV27 with TRBJ1-5; D perhaps matches TRBD1 (5 bases). The material sequenced was peripheral blood, taken on day 0 of AZD1222 vaccination. The sequence came from an adult in good health. The CDR3 sequence: CASSSGFWQPQHF. CDR3 DNA sequence: TGTGCCAGCAGTTCAGGGTTCTGGCAGCCCCAGCATTTT.